This is a list of T cell receptor beta chains from one sample in a study of T cell responses to AZD1222 COVID-19 vaccine. The protocol was immunoSEQ multiplex PCR, while the TCRdb copy is restricted to in-frame clones and leaves out a portion. The sample carries 99,000 or so clones, more than 75% recorded once. This specimen consisted of peripheral blood, obtained 28 days after the second dose of the MenACWY control vaccine. These receptors originate from an adult who received the MenACWY meningococcal vaccine as a control. Both conserved end residues are part of each CDR3. D genes are given only for firm matches. The listing skips clone size in some rows; elsewhere it reads once, few, many or a size class.

V gene,clone size,J gene,D gene,CDR3 protein,CDR3 DNA
TRBV7-9,-,TRBJ2-1,-,CASSPADEQFF,TGTGCCAGCAGCCCGGCGGATGAGCAGTTCTTC
TRBV24-1,-,TRBJ2-1,TRBD2,CATSESGLAGRDEQFF,TGTGCCACCAGTGAATCGGGACTAGCGGGGAGGGATGAGCAGTTCTTC
TRBV5-1,-,TRBJ2-5,-,CASSTSGTPQETQYF,TGCGCCAGCAGCACATCCGGGACACCTCAAGAGACCCAGTACTTC
TRBV7-8,-,TRBJ1-5,TRBD1,CASSRPGQGKYSNQPQHF,TGTGCCAGCAGCCGCCCGGGACAGGGGAAATATAGCAATCAGCCCCAGCATTTT
TRBV29-1,-,TRBJ1-1,-,CSGGSMNTEAFF,TGCAGCGGGGGCAGTATGAACACTGAAGCTTTCTTT
TRBV9,once,TRBJ2-5,TRBD2,CASSAGGNQETQYF,TGTGCCAGCAGCGCCGGGGGGAACCAAGAGACCCAGTACTTC
TRBV28,few,TRBJ2-7,-,CASSSQTGRSSYEQYF,TGTGCCAGCAGTTCGCAAACAGGGAGAAGCTCCTACGAGCAGTACTTC
TRBV19,-,TRBJ2-3,TRBD2,CASSIGRGGADTQYF,TGTGCCAGTAGTATCGGCCGGGGGGGCGCAGATACGCAGTATTTT
TRBV2,-,TRBJ1-1,-,CASRSITENTEAFF,TGTGCCAGCAGGTCCATCACAGAGAACACTGAAGCTTTCTTT
TRBV11-2,-,TRBJ2-5,TRBD1,CASSLGQGGTQYF,TGTGCCAGCAGCTTAGGACAGGGCGGGACCCAGTACTTC
TRBV12-3/TRBV12-4,-,TRBJ1-2,-,CASSSSNYGYTF,TGTGCCAGCAGTTCGTCTAACTATGGCTACACCTTC
TRBV4-2,-,TRBJ2-1,TRBD2,CASSQGDRGGKNEQFF,TGTGCCAGCAGCCAAGGTGACCGGGGGGGCAAGAATGAGCAGTTCTTC
TRBV7-9,few,TRBJ2-2,-,CASSFPRVAGELFF,TGTGCCAGCAGCTTCCCTAGAGTGGCCGGGGAGCTGTTTTTT
TRBV18,-,TRBJ2-7,TRBD2,CASSPQLAGGYEQYF,TGTGCCAGCTCACCACAGCTAGCGGGGGGCTACGAGCAGTACTTC
TRBV5-8,-,TRBJ2-5,TRBD1,CASSLTGVGYGETQYF,TGTGCCAGCAGCTTAACAGGGGTTGGGTATGGTGAGACCCAGTACTTC
TRBV5-1,-,TRBJ2-2,TRBD2,CASSPRLAVNTGELFF,TGCGCCAGCAGCCCACGACTAGCGGTGAACACCGGGGAGCTGTTTTTT
TRBV19,-,TRBJ2-7,TRBD1,CASSNGQGYEQYF,TGTGCCAGTAGTAATGGACAGGGTTACGAGCAGTACTTC
TRBV7-2,-,TRBJ1-1,TRBD1,CASSLRVRGRTEAFF,TGTGCCAGCAGCTTACGAGTAAGGGGGCGGACTGAAGCTTTCTTT
TRBV29-1,-,TRBJ2-3,TRBD1,CSVSQGASTDTQYF,TGCAGCGTTTCCCAGGGGGCGTCTACAGATACGCAGTATTTT
TRBV7-3,-,TRBJ2-2,TRBD2,CASSLTAGVNTGELFF,TGTGCCAGCAGCTTAACAGCGGGGGTTAACACCGGGGAGCTGTTTTTT
TRBV5-6,-,TRBJ1-4,TRBD1,CASSPGDRGGEKLFF,TGTGCCAGCAGCCCCGGGGACAGGGGAGGTGAAAAACTGTTTTTT
TRBV5-1,-,TRBJ1-1,-,CASSLAGTVNTEAFF,TGCGCCAGCAGCTTGGCGGGGACGGTGAACACTGAAGCTTTCTTT
TRBV15,-,TRBJ1-4,-,CATRSQGRELFF,TGTGCCACCAGATCGCAGGGGAGGGAACTGTTTTTT
TRBV5-1,-,TRBJ2-1,TRBD2,CASSPGLAGGPVYNEQFF,TGCGCCAGCAGCCCGGGACTAGCGGGGGGTCCCGTATACAATGAGCAGTTCTTC
TRBV7-9,few,TRBJ2-7,TRBD1,CASSEQGFGYEQYF,TGTGCCAGCAGCGAACAGGGGTTCGGGTACGAGCAGTACTTC
TRBV5-1,-,TRBJ2-7,TRBD2,CASSLWTSGGEQYF,TGCGCCAGCAGCTTGTGGACTAGCGGGGGCGAGCAGTACTTC
TRBV6-2/TRBV6-3,-,TRBJ2-1,TRBD1,CASSAQGAYNEQFF,TGTGCCAGCAGTGCACAGGGGGCCTACAATGAGCAGTTCTTC
TRBV6-5,-,TRBJ2-1,TRBD2,CASSLLRGSYNEQFF,TGTGCCAGCTCCCTATTGCGGGGGAGCTACAATGAGCAGTTCTTC
TRBV7-2,once,TRBJ2-4,TRBD2,CASSPDSAGGRKNIQYF,TGTGCCAGCAGCCCCGATTCGGCGGGGGGGCGGAAAAACATTCAGTACTTC
TRBV19,-,TRBJ1-3,-,CASSPDSSGNTIYF,TGTGCCAGTAGCCCAGACAGCTCTGGAAACACCATATATTTT
TRBV6-2/TRBV6-3,-,TRBJ1-1,-,CASSRTDNTEAFF,TGTGCCAGCAGCAGAACAGATAACACTGAAGCTTTCTTT
TRBV2,-,TRBJ1-1,-,CASSLLRSMNTEAFF,TGTGCCAGCAGTCTACTTAGGTCCATGAACACTGAAGCTTTCTTT
TRBV2,-,TRBJ1-5,TRBD1,CASSLQGLGNQPQHF,TGTGCCAGCAGTTTACAGGGGTTAGGCAATCAGCCCCAGCATTTT
TRBV5-1,once,TRBJ2-3,-,CASSLEFTDTQYF,TGCGCCAGCAGCTTGGAATTCACAGATACGCAGTATTTT
TRBV2,-,TRBJ1-1,-,CARASYIGAKNTEAFF,TGTGCCAGAGCATCTTACATAGGGGCCAAGAACACTGAAGCTTTCTTT
TRBV30,few,TRBJ1-6,TRBD1,CAWSVGQGAYNSPLHF,TGTGCCTGGAGTGTGGGGCAGGGGGCCTATAATTCACCCCTCCACTTT
TRBV6-2/TRBV6-3,-,TRBJ1-1,-,CASNPLQGLHEAFF,TGTGCCAGCAACCCTTTGCAGGGGTTGCATGAAGCTTTCTTT
TRBV4-1,-,TRBJ2-7,TRBD1,CASSPYPPDRGIHEQYF,TGCGCCAGCAGCCCCTACCCCCCCGACAGGGGGATCCACGAGCAGTACTTC
TRBV15,-,TRBJ1-2,-,CATSRVTVTSYGYTF,TGTGCCACCAGCAGAGTGACAGTAACTTCCTATGGCTACACCTTC
TRBV5-1,few,TRBJ1-2,TRBD1,CASARTGDGYTF,TGCGCCAGCGCGAGGACAGGGGACGGCTACACCTTC
TRBV29-1,-,TRBJ1-1,-,CSVEEGGEAFF,TGCAGCGTTGAAGAGGGGGGTGAAGCTTTCTTT
TRBV6-6,-,TRBJ1-2,-,CASSSPEKNYGYTF,TGTGCCAGCAGTTCCCCAGAAAAGAACTATGGCTACACCTTC
TRBV9,-,TRBJ1-6,-,CASSVEARSPLHF,TGTGCCAGCAGCGTTGAGGCGAGGTCACCCCTCCACTTT